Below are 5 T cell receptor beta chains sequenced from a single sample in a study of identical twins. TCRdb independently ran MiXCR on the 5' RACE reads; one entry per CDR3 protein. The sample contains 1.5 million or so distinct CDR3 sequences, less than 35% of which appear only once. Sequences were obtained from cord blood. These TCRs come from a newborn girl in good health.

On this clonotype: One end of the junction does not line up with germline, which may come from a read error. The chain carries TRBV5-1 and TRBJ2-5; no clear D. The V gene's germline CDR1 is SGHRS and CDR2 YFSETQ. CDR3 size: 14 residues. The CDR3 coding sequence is TGCGCCAGCAGCTTGGCCCCCTACCAAGATACCCAGTACTTC. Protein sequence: CASSLAPYQDTQYF.

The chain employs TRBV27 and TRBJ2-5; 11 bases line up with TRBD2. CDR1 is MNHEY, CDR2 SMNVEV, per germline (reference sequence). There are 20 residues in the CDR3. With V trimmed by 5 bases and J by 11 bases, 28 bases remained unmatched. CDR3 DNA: TGTGCCAGCAGTCCGCAGACAGGGGGATTACTAGCGGGAGAGGGGAATGAGCAGTACTTC. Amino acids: CASSPQTGGLLAGEGNEQYF.

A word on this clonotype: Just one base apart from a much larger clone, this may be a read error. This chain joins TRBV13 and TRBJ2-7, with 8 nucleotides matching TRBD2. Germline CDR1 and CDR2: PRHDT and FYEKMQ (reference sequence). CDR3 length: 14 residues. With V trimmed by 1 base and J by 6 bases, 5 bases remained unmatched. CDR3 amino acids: CASSLVPSGSEQYF. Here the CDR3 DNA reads TGTGCCAGCAGCTTAGTTCCTAGCGGGTCCGAGCAGTACTTC.

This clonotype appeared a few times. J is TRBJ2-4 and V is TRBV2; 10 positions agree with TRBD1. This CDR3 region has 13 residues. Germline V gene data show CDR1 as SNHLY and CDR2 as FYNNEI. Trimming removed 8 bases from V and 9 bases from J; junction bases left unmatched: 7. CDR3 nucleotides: TGTGCCAGCCGGGACAGGGGTCCAGGCATTCAGTACTTC. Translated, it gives CASRDRGPGIQYF.

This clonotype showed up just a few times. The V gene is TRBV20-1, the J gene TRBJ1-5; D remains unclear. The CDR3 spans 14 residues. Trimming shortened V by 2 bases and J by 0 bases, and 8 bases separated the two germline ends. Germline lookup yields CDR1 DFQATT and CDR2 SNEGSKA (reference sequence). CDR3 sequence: CSARRTHSNQPQHF. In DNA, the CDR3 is TGCAGTGCTAGAAGGACCCATAGCAATCAGCCCCAGCATTTT.